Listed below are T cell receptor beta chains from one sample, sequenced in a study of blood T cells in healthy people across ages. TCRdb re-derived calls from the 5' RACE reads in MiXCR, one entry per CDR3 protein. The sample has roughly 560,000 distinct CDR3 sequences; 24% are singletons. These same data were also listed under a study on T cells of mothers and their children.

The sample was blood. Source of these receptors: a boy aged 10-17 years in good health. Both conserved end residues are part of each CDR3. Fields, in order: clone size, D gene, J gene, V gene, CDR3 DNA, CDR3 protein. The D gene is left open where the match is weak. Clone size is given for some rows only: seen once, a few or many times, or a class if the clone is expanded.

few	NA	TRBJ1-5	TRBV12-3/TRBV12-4	TGTGCCAGCAGTTTGGGGGGCAGGGGACTTAGCAATCAGCCCCGGCATTTT	CASSLGGRGLSNQPRHF
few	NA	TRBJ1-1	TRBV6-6	TGTGCCAGCAAGGTGGGCAGCCACACTGAAGCTTTCTTT	CASKVGSHTEAFF
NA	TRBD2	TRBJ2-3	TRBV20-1	TGCAGTGCTAGAGATTACGGGAGACTAGCCCTTAGCACAGATACGCAGTATTTT	CSARDYGRLALSTDTQYF
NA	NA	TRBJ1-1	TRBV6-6	TGTGCCAGCAGTTACCCGGTCAGCATCGAAACCACTGAAGCTTTCTTT	CASSYPVSIETTEAFF
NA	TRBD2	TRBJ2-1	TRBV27	TGTGCCAGCAGTTTAACGCCGTCGGGGGGGCCAGGTACTTTCATTGAGCAGTTCTTC	CASSLTPSGGPGTFIEQFF
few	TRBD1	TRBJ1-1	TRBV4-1	TGCGCCAGCAGCCCAGCACCGGGACAGGCCTATTCCGATATGAACACTGAAGCTTTCTTT	CASSPAPGQAYSDMNTEAFF
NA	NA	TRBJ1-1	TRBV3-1	TGTGCCAGCAGCCAAGAGGGGCGAGAAGCTTTCTTT	CASSQEGREAFF
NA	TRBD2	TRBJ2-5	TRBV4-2	TGTGCCAGCAGCCCTATGGGACTAGCGGGACGGGGGACCCAGTACTTC	CASSPMGLAGRGTQYF
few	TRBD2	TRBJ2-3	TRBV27	TGTGCCAGCAGTTCCTATAGCGGGGAGAGTACAGATACGCAGTATTTT	CASSSYSGESTDTQYF
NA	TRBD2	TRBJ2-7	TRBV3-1	TGTGCCAGCAGCCAAGCCAGGTCGGGGCTAGCGGGGGCTAACTCCTACGAGCAGTACTTC	CASSQARSGLAGANSYEQYF
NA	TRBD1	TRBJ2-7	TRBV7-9	TGTGCCAGCAGCTGGGACCTTGGGACAGTCTACGAGCAGTACTTC	CASSWDLGTVYEQYF
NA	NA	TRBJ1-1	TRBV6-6	TGTGCCAGCAGTTACAGGGGACAGAACACTGAAGCTTTCTTT	CASSYRGQNTEAFF
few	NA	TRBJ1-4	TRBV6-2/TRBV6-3	TGTGCCAGCAGTTACTCGGGGCGGATTAATGAAAAACTGTTTTTT	CASSYSGRINEKLFF
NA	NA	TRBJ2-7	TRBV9	TGTGCCAGCAGCGTTGACGGGACCCTCTCCTACGAGCAGTACTTC	CASSVDGTLSYEQYF
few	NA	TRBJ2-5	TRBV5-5	TGTGCCAGCAGCTCCGAAGCGCCGGGGGAGACCCAGTACTTC	CASSSEAPGETQYF
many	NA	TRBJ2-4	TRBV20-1	TGCAGTGCCAATACGATGGGAGGAAAACTAGCCAAAAACATTCAGTACTTC	CSANTMGGKLAKNIQYF
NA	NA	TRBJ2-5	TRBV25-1	TGTGCCAGCAGTGACGGCATGGGGGTAGGAGAGACCCAGTACTTC	CASSDGMGVGETQYF
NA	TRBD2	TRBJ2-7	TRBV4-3	TGCGCCAGCAGCCAAGTAGGGAGGGGCCCTCTCCACGAGCAGTACTTC	CASSQVGRGPLHEQYF
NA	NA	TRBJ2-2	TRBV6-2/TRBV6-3	TGTGCCTCCCTCCAGGGGAAAGGAGGGGAGCTGTTTTTT	CASLQGKGGELFF
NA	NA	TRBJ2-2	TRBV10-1	TGCGCCAGCAATGGGGGGACGAACACCGGGGAGCTGTTTTTT	CASNGGTNTGELFF
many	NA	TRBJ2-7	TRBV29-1	TGCAGCGCCCTTCCCATGGGGGCCAGCTCCTACGAGCAGTACTTC	CSALPMGASSYEQYF
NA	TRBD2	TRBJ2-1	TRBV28	TGTGCCAGCAGTCCTAGCGGGGGACGGAACAATGAGCAGTTCTTC	CASSPSGGRNNEQFF
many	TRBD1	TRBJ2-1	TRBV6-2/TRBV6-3	TGTGCCAGCAGTTACTCAGCCGGGACAGAGTTTTACAATGAGCAGTTCTTC	CASSYSAGTEFYNEQFF
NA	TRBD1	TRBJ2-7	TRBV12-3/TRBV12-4	TGTGCCAGCAGTCTATCATACTGGACAGGGGGAATCTACGAGCAGTACTTC	CASSLSYWTGGIYEQYF
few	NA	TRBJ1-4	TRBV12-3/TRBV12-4	TGTGCCAGCAGTTTGCGGACCTTGAGTTTAGCTAATGAAAAACTGTTTTTT	CASSLRTLSLANEKLFF
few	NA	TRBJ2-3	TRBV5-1	TGCGCCAGCAACCCGAACGCGGGGACAGATACGCAGTATTTT	CASNPNAGTDTQYF
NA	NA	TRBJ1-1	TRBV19	TGTGCCAGTAGTATAGGGGACCAGGGATGGACTGAAGCTTTCTTT	CASSIGDQGWTEAFF
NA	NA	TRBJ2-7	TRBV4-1	TGCGCCAGCAGCCAAGATCTAGGAGGGATTACCTACGAGCAGTACTTC	CASSQDLGGITYEQYF